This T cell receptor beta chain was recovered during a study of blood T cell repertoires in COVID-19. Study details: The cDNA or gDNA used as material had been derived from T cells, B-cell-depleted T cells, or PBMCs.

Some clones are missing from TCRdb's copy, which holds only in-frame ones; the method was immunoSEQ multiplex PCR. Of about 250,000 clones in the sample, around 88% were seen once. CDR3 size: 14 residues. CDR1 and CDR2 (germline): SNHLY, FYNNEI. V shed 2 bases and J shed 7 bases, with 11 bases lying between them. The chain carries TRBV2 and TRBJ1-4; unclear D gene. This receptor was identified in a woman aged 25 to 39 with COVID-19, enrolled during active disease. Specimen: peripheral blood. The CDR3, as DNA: TGTGCCAGCAGTGAATACCGAGACACTGAAAAACTGTTTTTT. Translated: CASSEYRDTEKLFF.